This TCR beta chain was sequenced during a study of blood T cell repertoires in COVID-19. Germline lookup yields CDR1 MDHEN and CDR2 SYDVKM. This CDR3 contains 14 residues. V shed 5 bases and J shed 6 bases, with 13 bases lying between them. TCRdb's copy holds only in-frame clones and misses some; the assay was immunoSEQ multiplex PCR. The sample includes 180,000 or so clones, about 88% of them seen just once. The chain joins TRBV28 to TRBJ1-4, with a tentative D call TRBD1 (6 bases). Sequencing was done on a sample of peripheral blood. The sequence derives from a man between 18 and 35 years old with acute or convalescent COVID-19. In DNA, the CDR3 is TGTGCCAGCAGTCGGGACACTGATTATGAAAAACTGTTTTTT. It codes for CASSRDTDYEKLFF.